The source of this T cell receptor (beta chain) is a study of control samples from healthy donors and cancer patients. The CDR3 is made up of 15 amino acids. Trimming took 1 base from V and 0 from J, leaving 9 bases between them. Germline-derived CDR1 and CDR2 are MGHRA and YSYEKL. Only in-frame clones appear in the TCRdb table, and some are missing; sequencing was by immunoSEQ multiplex PCR. The data contain 100,000 to 150,000 clones, roughly 88% of them singletons. The chain joins TRBV4-1 to TRBJ1-1; no clear D gene. This TCR derives from a man over 45 in good health. The sequencing input was blood. CDR3 in amino acids: CASSQADLMNTEAFF. The CDR3 DNA follows: TGCGCCAGCAGCCAAGCGGACCTTATGAACACTGAAGCTTTCTTT.